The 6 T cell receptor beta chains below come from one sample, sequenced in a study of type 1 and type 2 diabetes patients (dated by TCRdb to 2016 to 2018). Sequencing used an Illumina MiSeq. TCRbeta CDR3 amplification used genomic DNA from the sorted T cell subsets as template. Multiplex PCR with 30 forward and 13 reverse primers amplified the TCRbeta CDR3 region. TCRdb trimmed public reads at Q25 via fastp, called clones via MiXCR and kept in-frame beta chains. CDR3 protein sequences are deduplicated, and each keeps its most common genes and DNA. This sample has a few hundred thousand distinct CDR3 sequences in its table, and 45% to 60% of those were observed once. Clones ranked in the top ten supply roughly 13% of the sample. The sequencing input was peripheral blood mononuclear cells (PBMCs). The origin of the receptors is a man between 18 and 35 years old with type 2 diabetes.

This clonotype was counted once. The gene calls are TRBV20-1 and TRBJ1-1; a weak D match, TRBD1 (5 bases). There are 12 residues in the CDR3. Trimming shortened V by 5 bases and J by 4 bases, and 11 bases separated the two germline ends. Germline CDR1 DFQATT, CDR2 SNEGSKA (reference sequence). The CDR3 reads CSAPPDSTEAFF. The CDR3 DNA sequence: TGCAGTGCTCCGCCTGACAGCACTGAAGCTTTCTTT.

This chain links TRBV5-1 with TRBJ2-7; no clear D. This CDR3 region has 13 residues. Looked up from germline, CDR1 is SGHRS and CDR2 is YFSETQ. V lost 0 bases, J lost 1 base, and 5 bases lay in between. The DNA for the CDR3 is TGCGCCAGCAGCTTGGAGAGTTCCTACGAGCAGTACTTC. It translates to CASSLESSYEQYF.

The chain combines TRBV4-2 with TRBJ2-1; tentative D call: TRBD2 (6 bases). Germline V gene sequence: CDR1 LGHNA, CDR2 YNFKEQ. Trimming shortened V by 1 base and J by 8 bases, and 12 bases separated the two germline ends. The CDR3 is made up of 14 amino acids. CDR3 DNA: TGTGCCAGCAGCCAAGGGGGGGATGGGGATGAGCAGTTCTTC. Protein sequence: CASSQGGDGDEQFF.

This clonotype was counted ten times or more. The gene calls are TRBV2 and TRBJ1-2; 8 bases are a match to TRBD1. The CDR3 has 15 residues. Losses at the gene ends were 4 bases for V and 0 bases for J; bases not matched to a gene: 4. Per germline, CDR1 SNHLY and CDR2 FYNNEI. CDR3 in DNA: TGTGCCAGCAGTGGGACAGGGTCGCCTAACTATGGCTACACCTTC. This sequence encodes CASSGTGSPNYGYTF.

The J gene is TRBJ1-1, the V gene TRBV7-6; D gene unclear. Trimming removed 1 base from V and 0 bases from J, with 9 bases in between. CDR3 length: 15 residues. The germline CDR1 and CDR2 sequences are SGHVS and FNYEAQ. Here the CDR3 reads CASSLESGVNTEAFF. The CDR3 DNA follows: TGTGCCAGCAGCTTAGAATCCGGGGTGAACACTGAAGCTTTCTTT.

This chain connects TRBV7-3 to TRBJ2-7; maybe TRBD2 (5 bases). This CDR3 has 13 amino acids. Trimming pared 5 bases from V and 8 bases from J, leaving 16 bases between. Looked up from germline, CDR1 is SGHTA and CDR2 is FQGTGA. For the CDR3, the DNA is TGTGCCAGCAGCCCGAATCCCGGGAATAAGCAGTACTTC. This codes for CASSPNPGNKQYF.